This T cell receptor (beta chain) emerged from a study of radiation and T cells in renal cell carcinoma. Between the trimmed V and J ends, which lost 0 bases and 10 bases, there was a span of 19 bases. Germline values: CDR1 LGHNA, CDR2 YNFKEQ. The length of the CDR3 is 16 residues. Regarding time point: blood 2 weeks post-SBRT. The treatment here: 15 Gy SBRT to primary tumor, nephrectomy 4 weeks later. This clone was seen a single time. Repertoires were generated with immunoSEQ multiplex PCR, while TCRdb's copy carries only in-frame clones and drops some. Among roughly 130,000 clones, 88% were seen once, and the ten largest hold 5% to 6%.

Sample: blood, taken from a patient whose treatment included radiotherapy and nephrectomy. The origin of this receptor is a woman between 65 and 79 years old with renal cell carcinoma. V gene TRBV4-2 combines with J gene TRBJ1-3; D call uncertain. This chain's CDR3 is CASSQESYRGKGTIYF. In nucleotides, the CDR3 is TGTGCCAGCAGCCAAGAATCATACAGAGGGAAAGGGACCATATATTTT.